Listed below are T cell receptor beta chains from one sample, sequenced in a study of blood T cell repertoires in COVID-19. Some clones are missing from TCRdb's copy, which holds only in-frame ones; the method was immunoSEQ multiplex PCR. Here the sample spans roughly 280,000 clones, 83% being singletons. The sequenced sample consisted of peripheral blood. All receptors come from a man in his sixties who had recovered from COVID-19. CDR3s include the opening cysteine and the closing phenylalanine or tryptophan. A D gene is named only where the DNA matches it firmly. Only some rows state a clone size, as once, few, many or a class for expanded clones.

V gene: TRBV3-1/TRBV3-2
clone size: -
J gene: TRBJ1-3
CDR3 length: 15
D gene: -
CDR3 DNA: TGTGCCAGCAGCCAAATGCTCGGAGCCGGAAACACCATATATTTT
CDR3 protein: CASSQMLGAGNTIYF

V gene: TRBV29-1
clone size: -
J gene: TRBJ2-1
CDR3 length: 14
D gene: -
CDR3 DNA: TGCAGCGGAGCCGGGGGTAGCTCCTACAATGAGCAGTTCTTC
CDR3 protein: CSGAGGSSYNEQFF

V gene: TRBV5-1
clone size: -
J gene: TRBJ1-1
CDR3 length: 14
D gene: TRBD1
CDR3 DNA: TGCGCCAGCAGCTTTTGGACAGGGGAAACTGAAGCTTTCTTT
CDR3 protein: CASSFWTGETEAFF

V gene: TRBV7-9
clone size: few
J gene: TRBJ2-2
CDR3 length: 14
D gene: -
CDR3 DNA: TGTGCCAGCAGCCGGGGGGCTAACACCGGGGAGCTGTTTTTT
CDR3 protein: CASSRGANTGELFF

V gene: TRBV15
clone size: -
J gene: TRBJ1-1
CDR3 length: 15
D gene: -
CDR3 DNA: TGTGCCACCAGCAGAGATCTCGAGGCCAGAGGTGAAGCTTTCTTT
CDR3 protein: CATSRDLEARGEAFF

V gene: TRBV7-6
clone size: -
J gene: TRBJ1-1
CDR3 length: 13
D gene: -
CDR3 DNA: TGTGCCAGCAGCTTAGGTGGGCAGATTGAAGCTTTCTTT
CDR3 protein: CASSLGGQIEAFF

V gene: TRBV7-2
clone size: -
J gene: TRBJ2-7
CDR3 length: 16
D gene: TRBD2
CDR3 DNA: TGTGCCAGCAGGCGGGCACTAGCGGGAGCCCAATACGAGCAGTACTTC
CDR3 protein: CASRRALAGAQYEQYF

V gene: TRBV7-8
clone size: -
J gene: TRBJ1-6
CDR3 length: 15
D gene: TRBD1
CDR3 DNA: TGTGCCAGCAGCTTCTCGACAGGGCCGAATTCACCCCTCCACTTT
CDR3 protein: CASSFSTGPNSPLHF

V gene: TRBV27
clone size: -
J gene: TRBJ1-2
CDR3 length: 13
D gene: TRBD1
CDR3 DNA: TGTGCCAGCAGCCTCGACAGGGTTAATGGCTACACCTTC
CDR3 protein: CASSLDRVNGYTF

V gene: TRBV18
clone size: -
J gene: TRBJ2-4
CDR3 length: 15
D gene: -
CDR3 DNA: TGTGCCAGCTCACCATATGGGGGCGGCAAGGACATTCAGTACTTC
CDR3 protein: CASSPYGGGKDIQYF

V gene: TRBV29-1
clone size: -
J gene: TRBJ2-3
CDR3 length: 12
D gene: -
CDR3 DNA: TGCAGCGTTGTAGCGGGCACAGATACGCAGTATTTT
CDR3 protein: CSVVAGTDTQYF

V gene: TRBV11-2
clone size: -
J gene: TRBJ2-7
CDR3 length: 14
D gene: TRBD2
CDR3 DNA: TGTGCCAGCAGCTTCACTAGCGGGACCTACGAGCAGTACTTC
CDR3 protein: CASSFTSGTYEQYF

V gene: TRBV9
clone size: -
J gene: TRBJ2-1
CDR3 length: 14
D gene: -
CDR3 DNA: TGTGCCAGCAGCGTAGGAGACAGGTACAATGAGCAGTTCTTC
CDR3 protein: CASSVGDRYNEQFF

V gene: TRBV5-1
clone size: -
J gene: TRBJ2-1
CDR3 length: 15
D gene: TRBD2
CDR3 DNA: TGCGCCAGCAACCCGGCTAGCGGGGGGGCCCGAGAGCAGTTCTTC
CDR3 protein: CASNPASGGAREQFF

V gene: TRBV19
clone size: -
J gene: TRBJ2-7
CDR3 length: 15
D gene: TRBD2
CDR3 DNA: TGTGCCAGTAGTATAGCTAGCGGGCGAAGCTACGAGCAGTACTTC
CDR3 protein: CASSIASGRSYEQYF

V gene: TRBV29-1
clone size: -
J gene: TRBJ2-2
CDR3 length: 13
D gene: TRBD1
CDR3 DNA: TGCAGCGGGGGACAGGGGGCAGGTGGGGAGCTGTTTTTT
CDR3 protein: CSGGQGAGGELFF

V gene: TRBV7-9
clone size: -
J gene: TRBJ2-5
CDR3 length: 16
D gene: TRBD2
CDR3 DNA: TGTGCCAGCAGCTCCTATAGCGGGGCGGACTTGGGGACCCAGTACTTC
CDR3 protein: CASSSYSGADLGTQYF

V gene: TRBV3-1/TRBV3-2
clone size: -
J gene: TRBJ1-6
CDR3 length: 14
D gene: -
CDR3 DNA: TGTGCCAGCAGCCGGGGCAGTTATAATTCACCCCTCCACTTT
CDR3 protein: CASSRGSYNSPLHF

V gene: TRBV7-9
clone size: -
J gene: TRBJ2-3
CDR3 length: 15
D gene: -
CDR3 DNA: TGTGCCAGCCAGCGAGGGCTGAGCTGGACAGATACGCAGTATTTT
CDR3 protein: CASQRGLSWTDTQYF

V gene: TRBV6-6
clone size: few
J gene: TRBJ2-1
CDR3 length: 13
D gene: TRBD2
CDR3 DNA: TGTGCCAGCAGTTATCTAGCGGGGAATGAGCAGTTCTTC
CDR3 protein: CASSYLAGNEQFF

V gene: TRBV5-1
clone size: -
J gene: TRBJ2-1
CDR3 length: 16
D gene: TRBD2
CDR3 DNA: TGCGCCAGCAGCTTGGCGGCGGGAGGCTCCTACAATGAGCAGTTCTTC
CDR3 protein: CASSLAAGGSYNEQFF

V gene: TRBV3-1/TRBV3-2
clone size: -
J gene: TRBJ2-3
CDR3 length: 14
D gene: -
CDR3 DNA: TGTGCCAGCAGCCAAACTAGTTTGGTGGATACGCAGTATTTT
CDR3 protein: CASSQTSLVDTQYF

V gene: TRBV6-5
clone size: -
J gene: TRBJ2-6
CDR3 length: 16
D gene: -
CDR3 DNA: TGTGCCAGCAGTTACTTTCGGACTCGGGGGGCCAACGTCCTGACTTTC
CDR3 protein: CASSYFRTRGANVLTF

V gene: TRBV3-1/TRBV3-2
clone size: -
J gene: TRBJ1-2
CDR3 length: 13
D gene: TRBD1
CDR3 DNA: TGTGCCAGCAGGGGACAGGGGCAGAGGGGCTACACCTTC
CDR3 protein: CASRGQGQRGYTF

V gene: TRBV6-4
clone size: once
J gene: TRBJ1-6
CDR3 length: 14
D gene: -
CDR3 DNA: TGTGCCACCCTTTCCCCGGAGAAAAATTCACCCCTCCACTTT
CDR3 protein: CATLSPEKNSPLHF

V gene: TRBV6-5
clone size: -
J gene: TRBJ2-2
CDR3 length: 14
D gene: TRBD2
CDR3 DNA: TGTGCCAGCAGGGTACTAGCGGGTGCCGGGGAGCTGTTTTTT
CDR3 protein: CASRVLAGAGELFF

V gene: TRBV4-1
clone size: -
J gene: TRBJ1-1
CDR3 length: 15
D gene: TRBD1
CDR3 DNA: TGCGCCAGCAGCCAAGGACAGGGGAGGAGGGGTGAAGCTTTCTTT
CDR3 protein: CASSQGQGRRGEAFF

V gene: TRBV6-5
clone size: -
J gene: TRBJ2-2
CDR3 length: 15
D gene: TRBD2
CDR3 DNA: TGTGCCAGCAGTCGGGGACTAGCGGGATTCGGGGAGCTGTTTTTT
CDR3 protein: CASSRGLAGFGELFF

V gene: TRBV5-1
clone size: -
J gene: TRBJ2-5
CDR3 length: 14
D gene: -
CDR3 DNA: TGCGCCAGCAGCTTGTCGACTATGGGAGAGACCCAGTACTTC
CDR3 protein: CASSLSTMGETQYF

V gene: TRBV12-3/TRBV12-4
clone size: -
J gene: TRBJ2-7
CDR3 length: 13
D gene: TRBD2
CDR3 DNA: TGTGCCAGCAGCTCTAGCGGACTTTATCAGCAGTACTTC
CDR3 protein: CASSSSGLYQQYF

V gene: TRBV6-6
clone size: -
J gene: TRBJ1-5
CDR3 length: 13
D gene: -
CDR3 DNA: TGTGCCAGCAGGGGGGGGCAGGTTCAGCCCCAGCATTTT
CDR3 protein: CASRGGQVQPQHF

V gene: TRBV7-6
clone size: -
J gene: TRBJ1-1
CDR3 length: 15
D gene: TRBD1
CDR3 DNA: TGTGCCAGCAGCGGTCAACAGGGGGGCCACACTGAAGCTTTCTTT
CDR3 protein: CASSGQQGGHTEAFF

V gene: TRBV6-5
clone size: -
J gene: TRBJ2-1
CDR3 length: 14
D gene: TRBD1
CDR3 DNA: TGTGCCAGCTGCTGGGGACAGGGGGTAAATGAGCAGTTCTTC
CDR3 protein: CASCWGQGVNEQFF

V gene: TRBV5-1
clone size: once
J gene: TRBJ2-7
CDR3 length: 16
D gene: TRBD1
CDR3 DNA: TGCGCCAGCAGCTTTGGTGGGACAGGAAACTCCTACGAGCAGTACTTC
CDR3 protein: CASSFGGTGNSYEQYF

V gene: TRBV6-4
clone size: -
J gene: TRBJ2-2
CDR3 length: 16
D gene: TRBD1
CDR3 DNA: TGTGCCAGCAGTTTGGGCGCAGGGGGCGGAGCGGGGGAGCTGTTTTTT
CDR3 protein: CASSLGAGGGAGELFF

V gene: TRBV5-8
clone size: -
J gene: TRBJ1-1
CDR3 length: 14
D gene: TRBD1
CDR3 DNA: TGTGCCAGCAGCATGGGACAGTCGAACACTGAAGCTTTCTTT
CDR3 protein: CASSMGQSNTEAFF

V gene: TRBV28
clone size: once
J gene: TRBJ2-2
CDR3 length: 15
D gene: -
CDR3 DNA: TGTGCCAGCAGTTTTAGACTCAGGAACACCGGGGAGCTGTTTTTT
CDR3 protein: CASSFRLRNTGELFF

V gene: TRBV18
clone size: few
J gene: TRBJ1-5
CDR3 length: 17
D gene: -
CDR3 DNA: TGTGCCAGCCCCCAGGGCGGGGGAGGTAGTAGCAATCAGCCCCAGCATTTT
CDR3 protein: CASPQGGGGSSNQPQHF

V gene: TRBV2
clone size: -
J gene: TRBJ2-4
CDR3 length: 15
D gene: -
CDR3 DNA: TGTGCCAGCAGCGCTGAGGGACTAGCCAAAAACATTCAGTACTTC
CDR3 protein: CASSAEGLAKNIQYF

V gene: TRBV10-3
clone size: -
J gene: TRBJ2-1
CDR3 length: 15
D gene: TRBD2
CDR3 DNA: TGTGCCATCAGTGAGTCGTTCGGGGGGGCGGGTGAGCAGTTCTTC
CDR3 protein: CAISESFGGAGEQFF

V gene: TRBV4-2
clone size: -
J gene: TRBJ2-1
CDR3 length: 16
D gene: TRBD2
CDR3 DNA: TGTGCCAGCAGCCAAGTCGCGGGGGGCGGTTACAATGAGCAGTTCTTC
CDR3 protein: CASSQVAGGGYNEQFF

V gene: TRBV2
clone size: -
J gene: TRBJ1-2
CDR3 length: 11
D gene: -
CDR3 DNA: TGTGCCAGCAGTGACCAGTATGGCTACACCTTC
CDR3 protein: CASSDQYGYTF

V gene: TRBV27
clone size: once
J gene: TRBJ1-5
CDR3 length: 15
D gene: TRBD1
CDR3 DNA: TGTGCCAGCAGTTTAATGGGACAGGGTACTCAGCCCCAGCATTTT
CDR3 protein: CASSLMGQGTQPQHF

V gene: TRBV5-6
clone size: -
J gene: TRBJ2-1
CDR3 length: 11
D gene: -
CDR3 DNA: TGTGCCAGCAGCTTGCGTTATGAGCAGTTCTTC
CDR3 protein: CASSLRYEQFF

V gene: TRBV4-2
clone size: few
J gene: TRBJ2-7
CDR3 length: 16
D gene: TRBD2
CDR3 DNA: TGTGCCAGCAGCCAAGATCTGGCTAGCGGGAGCTACGAGCAGTACTTC
CDR3 protein: CASSQDLASGSYEQYF

V gene: TRBV2
clone size: -
J gene: TRBJ2-5
CDR3 length: 13
D gene: TRBD1
CDR3 DNA: TGTGCCAGCAGTGGGGGACAGGGGGAGACCCAGTACTTC
CDR3 protein: CASSGGQGETQYF

V gene: TRBV5-1
clone size: -
J gene: TRBJ1-5
CDR3 length: 15
D gene: -
CDR3 DNA: TGCGCCAGCAGCCCGGACACTTTTAGCAATCAGCCCCAGCATTTT
CDR3 protein: CASSPDTFSNQPQHF

V gene: TRBV5-6
clone size: few
J gene: TRBJ1-4
CDR3 length: 16
D gene: -
CDR3 DNA: TGTGCCAGCAGCTTGTTTTCGGCAGGGGAGTACGAAAAACTGTTTTTT
CDR3 protein: CASSLFSAGEYEKLFF

V gene: TRBV4-1
clone size: -
J gene: TRBJ2-1
CDR3 length: 13
D gene: TRBD2
CDR3 DNA: TGCGCAACCGGCCTAGCGGGCAACAATGAGCAGTTCTTC
CDR3 protein: CATGLAGNNEQFF

V gene: TRBV7-9
clone size: -
J gene: TRBJ1-5
CDR3 length: 15
D gene: TRBD1
CDR3 DNA: TGTGCCAGCAGCTTTTGGACAGGGGGCAATCAGCCCCAGCATTTT
CDR3 protein: CASSFWTGGNQPQHF

V gene: TRBV5-1
clone size: -
J gene: TRBJ2-3
CDR3 length: 13
D gene: -
CDR3 DNA: TGCGCCAGCTCCACCCCTGGCTCGGATACGCAGTATTTT
CDR3 protein: CASSTPGSDTQYF

V gene: TRBV7-9
clone size: once
J gene: TRBJ1-6
CDR3 length: 16
D gene: TRBD1
CDR3 DNA: TGTGCCAGCAGCCAAGGGGGGCAGGGGGCGTTTTCACCCCTCCACTTT
CDR3 protein: CASSQGGQGAFSPLHF